The T cell receptor (beta chain) described here comes from a study of blood T cell repertoires in COVID-19. Only in-frame clones appear in the TCRdb table, and some are missing; sequencing was by immunoSEQ multiplex PCR. The data contain about 210,000 clones, around 83% of them singletons. This CDR3 spans 14 amino acids. In germline, CDR1 is MNHNS, CDR2 SASEGT. V was shortened by 0 bases and J by 3 bases, with 8 bases between the two germline ends. This chain connects TRBV6-1 to TRBJ1-2; no clear D gene. The material sequenced was peripheral blood. This clonotype was sampled from a man between 50 and 59 years old with active or convalescent COVID-19. CDR3 loop: CASSEAQIYYGYTF. CDR3 DNA sequence: TGTGCCAGCAGTGAAGCACAGATCTACTATGGCTACACCTTC.